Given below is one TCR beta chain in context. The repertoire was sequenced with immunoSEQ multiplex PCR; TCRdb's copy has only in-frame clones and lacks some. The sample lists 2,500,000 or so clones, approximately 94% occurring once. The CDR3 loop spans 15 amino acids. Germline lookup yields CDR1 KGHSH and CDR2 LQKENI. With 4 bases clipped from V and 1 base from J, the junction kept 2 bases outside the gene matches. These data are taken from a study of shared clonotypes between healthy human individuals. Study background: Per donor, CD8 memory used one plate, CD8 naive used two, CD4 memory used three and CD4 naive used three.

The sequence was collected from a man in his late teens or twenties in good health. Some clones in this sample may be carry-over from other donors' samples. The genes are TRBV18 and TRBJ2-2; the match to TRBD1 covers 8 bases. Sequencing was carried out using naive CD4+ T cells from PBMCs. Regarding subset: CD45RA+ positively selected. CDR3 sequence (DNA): TGTGCCAGCTCACGAGACAGGGGGAACACCGGGGAGCTGTTTTTT. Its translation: CASSRDRGNTGELFF.